These T cell receptor beta chains were read from a single sample in a study of blood T cell repertoires in COVID-19. Measured with immunoSEQ multiplex PCR; TCRdb has only the in-frame clones, and not every one. The sample contains tens of thousands of clones, roughly 84% of which appear only once. The sequenced sample consisted of peripheral blood. Receptors originate from a young man with COVID-19, enrolled during active disease. CDR3s leave out the opening cysteine and the closing phenylalanine or tryptophan. For some rows the clone size is stated as once, few or many, or as a class when expanded; others skip it.

V gene	J gene	clone size	CDR3 protein
TRBV7-2	TRBJ1-3	once	ASRLRGGGNTIY
TRBV2	TRBJ2-5	.	AREEGGETQY
TRBV6-5	TRBJ1-4	.	ATRRTGNPNEKLF
TRBV7-2	TRBJ1-5	.	ASSPTPGGQPQH
TRBV20-1	TRBJ1-2	.	SARGTGGWHGYT
TRBV28	TRBJ1-1	.	ASSLRQRRAF
TRBV5-8	TRBJ2-3	.	ASSFAGTSEPDTQY
TRBV28	TRBJ1-6	.	ASTYPANSSPLH
TRBV7-2	TRBJ2-7	.	ASSTRQDYEQY
TRBV1	TRBJ1-5	.	TSSRTGGQPQH
TRBV29-1	TRBJ1-2	.	SVEVGQGYGYT
TRBV3-1/TRBV3-2	TRBJ2-3	.	ASSPLPGLAGVKDTQY
TRBV6-5	TRBJ2-7	.	ASSYSSDRGHEQY
TRBV7-8	TRBJ1-1	.	ASSPGGGGLNTEAF
TRBV7-3	TRBJ2-1	.	ASSDRNNEQF
TRBV10-3	TRBJ1-6	once	AISETGNSNSPLH
TRBV10-3	TRBJ1-2	.	AISTGSGSDGYT
TRBV12-2	TRBJ2-4	.	ASRLVRRNIQY
TRBV24-1	TRBJ1-2	.	ATSASVGQGAANYGYT
TRBV5-6	TRBJ1-3	.	ASSLGRLWGNTIY
TRBV19	TRBJ2-1	.	ASRREASGHNEQF
TRBV4-2	TRBJ2-7	.	ASSQDGRWKLAGVGYEQY
TRBV28	TRBJ1-1	few	ASSLGPQWTEAF
TRBV7-6	TRBJ2-1	.	ASSRGLLRGRRYNEQF
TRBV7-2	TRBJ1-5	.	ASSLDFSNQPQH
TRBV20-1	TRBJ1-2	.	SASSGQGNYGYT
TRBV5-1	TRBJ1-4	.	ASSGGTGSEKLF
TRBV5-1	TRBJ1-4	.	ASSPGQGATNEKLF
TRBV4-1	TRBJ1-1	once	ASSPSETGGAELRDTEAF
TRBV11-2	TRBJ2-3	.	ASSLDLRKANTQY
TRBV7-9	TRBJ1-4	.	ASSLITGGNEKLF
TRBV11-1	TRBJ2-5	.	ASNDLLTGEETQY
TRBV6-5	TRBJ1-2	.	ASSYEGREI
TRBV7-2	TRBJ1-2	few	ASSGTAGASGYT
TRBV2	TRBJ2-1	.	ASSQGLYNEQF
TRBV3-1/TRBV3-2	TRBJ1-2	.	ASSQASGRGRGYT
TRBV5-8	TRBJ2-1	once	ASSSRTSYNEQF
TRBV30	TRBJ1-4	.	AWSSQGAEKLF
TRBV12-5	TRBJ2-7	.	ASGRSSGIYEQY
TRBV11-2	TRBJ2-1	.	ASSLSSGQNEQF
TRBV9	TRBJ2-2	.	ASSARLAGVTGELF
TRBV5-6	TRBJ1-3	.	ASSLAGGGNTIY
TRBV12-3/TRBV12-4	TRBJ2-7	.	ASTAFQGEQY
TRBV5-1	TRBJ1-1	.	ASSPADRANTEAF
TRBV28	TRBJ1-5	.	ASNGGQGALRSNQPQH
TRBV14	TRBJ2-7	.	ASSRTSGHREQY
TRBV6-5	TRBJ1-1	few	ASTGDTEAF
TRBV5-1	TRBJ1-2	.	ASSSDRGSSGYT
TRBV27	TRBJ2-1	.	ASSLFRDTYNEQF
TRBV2	TRBJ2-1	once	ASSEAIEQF